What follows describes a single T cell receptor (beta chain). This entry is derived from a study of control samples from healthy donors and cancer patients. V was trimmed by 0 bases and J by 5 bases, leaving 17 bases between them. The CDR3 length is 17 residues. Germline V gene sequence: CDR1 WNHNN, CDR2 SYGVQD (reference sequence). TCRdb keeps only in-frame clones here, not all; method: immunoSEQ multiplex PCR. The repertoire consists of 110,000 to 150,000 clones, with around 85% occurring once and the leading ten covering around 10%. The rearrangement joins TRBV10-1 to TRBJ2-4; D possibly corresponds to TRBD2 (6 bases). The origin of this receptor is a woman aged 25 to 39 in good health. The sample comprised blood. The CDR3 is CASSESTGLRRENIQYF. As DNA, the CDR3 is TGCGCCAGCAGTGAGTCGACCGGCCTCCGGAGGGAAAACATTCAGTACTTC.